What follows describes a single T cell receptor beta chain. No antigen is known for it. CDR1 is SGHTS, CDR2 YDEGEE, per germline. Unmatched junction bases numbered 9, after V lost 4 bases and J lost 6 bases. The CDR3 runs 15 residues. This sample was included in a study of CD8+CD57+ T cells in acquired aplastic anemia. Study as a whole: Quantities of DNA derived from sorted CD4+ and CD8+ cells averaged around 3 ug. Healthy donor CD4+ samples were sequenced to a depth that averaged approximately 9.9 million reads.

Profiling that covered TCR beta VDJ and CDR3 relied on genomic DNA as its template. TCRdb re-derived calls from the reads in MiXCR, one entry per CDR3 protein. Of about 420,000 distinct CDR3 sequences listed, 65% to 80% are singletons. Study-wide points: Roughly 30 was the count of CD8+ CDR3 sequences that patients shared with controls. Patients and controls were not found to differ significantly in CD8+ Simpson's diversity.

This TCR derives from a human donor in good health, serving as a control. The chain uses TRBV5-8 and TRBJ2-2; 7 bases align to TRBD1. The sequenced sample consisted of sorted CD4+, CD8+, or CD8+CD57+ T cells (not recorded which) from PBMCs. CDR3 coding DNA: TGTGCCAGCAGCACCAGGGGGACGGGGTCCGGGGAGCTGTTTTTT. This gives the protein CASSTRGTGSGELFF.